Below, one T cell receptor beta chain is given with its context. The data were taken from a study of OX40 agonist ivuxolimab in advanced cancers. Using immunoSEQ multiplex PCR, the repertoire was profiled, and TCRdb retains in-frame clones only, with some absent. This table holds 75,000 to 80,000 clones, around 83% found once. Losses at the gene ends were 3 bases for V and 0 bases for J; bases not matched to a gene: 10. Germline V lookup: CDR1 MDHEN, CDR2 SYDVKM. The CDR3 spans 17 residues. This TCR was recovered from an adult with an advanced solid tumor such as melanoma, head and neck, liver or kidney cancer. The rearrangement links TRBV28 to TRBJ2-7; 8 bases map to TRBD1. Here the sequenced sample was CD4+ or CD8+ T cells sorted from blood, taken in a trial of the OX40 agonist ivuxolimab. Here the CDR3 DNA reads TGTGCCAGCAGTTTGTCGACAGGGGCCGATTTCTCCTACGAGCAGTACTTC. Protein sequence: CASSLSTGADFSYEQYF. Full variable domain (missing parts from reference TRBV28 and TRBJ2-7): DVKVTQSSRYLVKRTGEKVFLECVQDMDHENMFWYRQDPGLGLRLIYFSYDVKMKEKGDIPEGYSVSREKKERFSLILESASTNQTSMYLCASSLSTGADFSYEQYFGPGTRLTVT.